The following is a T cell receptor beta chain sequence with its context. Data came from immunoSEQ multiplex PCR; TCRdb stores just in-frame clones and leaves some out. The table shows 300,000 to 400,000 clones, with roughly 88% occurring only once. The data originate from a study of blood T cell repertoires in COVID-19. On the study more broadly: The samples span acute and convalescent COVID-19 from the United States, Italy and Spain. Sources were T cells, B-cell-depleted T cells, or PBMCs; the material itself was cDNA or gDNA.

The trim removed 6 bases at V and 8 bases at J, leaving 9 bases unmatched. CDR1 and CDR2 from the germline V gene are MNHEY and SVGEGT. This CDR3 spans 15 amino acids. The sample consisted of peripheral blood. The V gene is TRBV6-2 or TRBV6-3, the J gene TRBJ1-4; 10 bases agree with TRBD1. This receptor was obtained from a woman in her 50s with active or convalescent COVID-19. CDR3 coding DNA: TGTGCCAGCAGCCCCCGGGACAGGGGTTTCGAAAAACTGTTTTTT. It is translated as CASSPRDRGFEKLFF.